The 17 T cell receptor beta chains reported below all come from one sample, sequenced in a study of T cell repertoires in cytomegalovirus infection. TCRdb fed the reads into MiXCR, producing one record per CDR3 protein. The repertoire holds 5,500 to 6,500 distinct CDR3 sequences, 50% to 60% seen once, with about 89% in the top ten. Their antigens are not known. The sequencing sample was made of PBMCs, sequenced either directly or after in vitro stimulation (not recorded which). The source of these receptors is a human donor in good health (CMV status not recorded). Some clones in this sample may be carry-over from other donors' samples.

Note on this clonotype: Without the conserved terminal phenylalanine or tryptophan, this CDR3 likely stems from a read error. The rearrangement links TRBV6-2 or TRBV6-3 to TRBJ1-1, with D unclear. In germline, CDR1 is MNHEY, CDR2 SVGEGT. The length of the CDR3 is 14 residues. V was clipped by 4 bases and J by 1 base, with 10 bases between them. Here the CDR3 DNA reads TGTGCCAGCAGTTCCACAGAACAGAACACTGAAGCTTTCTGT. Translated: CASSSTEQNTEAFC.

As regards this clonotype: Relative to the germline gene, one junction end is altered; a read error may explain this. This chain joins TRBV6-8 and TRBJ1-1, with a possible D match to TRBD1 (6 bases). The CDR3 contains 14 residues. Looked up from germline, CDR1 is MNHGY and CDR2 is SAAAGT. Here the CDR3 reads CASRETGQNTSTVF. In nucleotides, the CDR3 is TGTGCCAGCAGAGAAACAGGGCAGAACACTTCGACTGTCTTT.

This clonotype has just one count. J is TRBJ2-1 and V is TRBV6-2 or TRBV6-3, with D unresolved. Germline V gene sequence: CDR1 MNHEY, CDR2 SVGEGT. CDR3 length equals 12 residues. Trimming removed 2 bases at V and 10 bases at J, with 9 bases between. CDR3 sequence (DNA): TGTGCCAGCAGTTACCCACCTCGCGAGCAGTTCTTC. The encoded protein is CASSYPPREQFF.

In nucleotides, the CDR3 is TGTGCCAGCACCCGACAGGGGGCCAATGAGCAGTTCTTC. It is translated as CASTRQGANEQFF. J is TRBJ2-1 and V is TRBV12-3 or TRBV12-4; 10 nucleotides match TRBD1. The V gene end was trimmed by 7 bases and the J gene end by 6 bases; junction bases not matched to a gene: 3. This CDR3 has 13 residues.

With regard to this clonotype: The junction differs from germline at one of its ends, possibly a read error. The chain recombines TRBV6-5 with TRBJ1-5; the match to TRBD1 covers 7 bases. The CDR3 is 14 residues long. CDR1 is MNHEY, CDR2 SVGAGI, per germline. CDR3 sequence reads: CSSSMGQKNQPNHF. The CDR3 DNA reads as TGTTCCAGCAGCATGGGACAGAAGAATCAGCCCAATCATTTT.

About this clonotype: At one boundary the junction diverges from the germline segment, which might be a read error. V gene TRBV28 combines with J gene TRBJ1-5; D is unresolved. The CDR3 runs 15 residues. CDR1 MDHEN and CDR2 SYDVKM come from the germline V gene. In DNA, the CDR3 is TGTGACAGCAGGCCGAAACTCTATATCAATCAGCCCCAGCATTTT. It translates to CDSRPKLYINQPQHF.

The chain combines TRBV7-2 with TRBJ2-7; D is possibly TRBD1 (5 bases). This CDR3 has 14 residues. V was clipped by 3 bases and J by 5 bases, with 14 bases between them. Germline lookup yields CDR1 SGHTA and CDR2 FQGNSA. DNA for the CDR3: TGTGCCAGCAGCTTGGACACCCCTTTAGACGAGCAGTACTTC. Encoded protein: CASSLDTPLDEQYF.

For this clonotype: In this CDR3 the conserved last residue, phenylalanine or tryptophan, is missing, so a read error is likely. The DNA is left out, because the CDR3 cannot be placed on it with certainty; the CDR3 is given as TCRdb lists it. The chain couples TRBV12-3 or TRBV12-4 to TRBJ2-2; the table's TRBD2 call for D was not verified on the DNA. 15 amino acids form the CDR3, both terminal residues included. The CDR3 sequence: CATSPVVPGIGELCC.

Note on this clonotype: The CDR3 end shows no conserved phenylalanine or tryptophan, and so a read error is likely. It is unclear where the CDR3 begins or ends on the DNA, so no DNA is shown, and the CDR3 is as TCRdb lists it. This rearrangement joins TRBV7-8 to TRBJ1-1; the D call of TRBD1 is as the table states it, not checked on the DNA. Germline V CDR1 and CDR2: SGHVS, FQNEAQ. Including both end residues, the CDR3 is 13 amino acids long. CDR3: CAISPGWNTESFC.

There are many counts of this clonotype. This chain connects TRBV7-9 to TRBJ2-5; D is perhaps TRBD2 (6 bases). The CDR3 loop spans 18 amino acids. Germline CDR1 reads SEHNR; CDR2 reads FQNEAQ (reference sequence). V was pared by 1 base and J by 2 bases, with 20 bases between. In DNA, the CDR3 is TGTGCCAGCAGCTTAGGATTCGGGGGAGGAGTGGGGCAAGAGACCCAGTACTTC. It translates to CASSLGFGGGVGQETQYF.

This clonotype was recorded many times. V and J are TRBV6-2 or TRBV6-3 and TRBJ2-2; D is undetermined. Germline CDR1 and CDR2: MNHEY and SVGEGT. The V gene lost 0 bases and the J gene lost 7 bases, with 9 bases spanning the gap. The length of the CDR3 is 14 residues. The CDR3 bases are TGTGCCAGCAGTTACTCGACCCCTAACGGGGAGCTGTTTTTT. This encodes CASSYSTPNGELFF.

Concerning this clonotype: Since no conserved phenylalanine or tryptophan closes the CDR3, a read error is the likely cause. The rearrangement uses TRBV7-8 and TRBJ2-7, with D possibly called TRBD1 or TRBD2 (5 bases each). This CDR3 comprises 14 residues. The germline CDR1 and CDR2 sequences are SGHVS and FQNEAQ. Trimming pared 8 bases from V and 8 bases from J, leaving 22 bases between. CDR3 loop: CASCWDPPGDQQYG. CDR3 DNA sequence: TGTGCCAGCTGCTGGGACCCCCCTGGCGACCAGCAGTACGGC.

Points on this clonotype: An end of the junction does not agree with germline; a read error may underlie this. The J gene is TRBJ2-7, the V gene TRBV7-8, with D possibly TRBD1 on 6 matching bases. Germline CDR1 reads SGHVS; CDR2 reads FQNEAQ. CDR3 size: 14 residues. CDR3 DNA sequence: TGTGCAAGCAGCTGGGACACCACTTGCGTCGAGCAGTACTTC. Protein sequence: CASSWDTTCVEQYF. The variable domain in full, completed from reference TRBV7-8 and TRBJ2-7, reads GAGVSQSPRYKVAKRGQDVALRCDPISGHVSLFWYQQALGQGPEFLTYFQNEAQLDKSGLPSDRFFAERPEGSVSTLKIQRTQQEDSAVYLCASSWDTTCVEQYFGPGTRLTVT.

Worth noting for this clonotype: Likely a read error: the CDR3 ends without its conserved phenylalanine or tryptophan. The J gene is TRBJ2-1, the V gene TRBV28; no firm D call. The CDR3 has 12 amino acids. The germline V gene encodes CDR1 MDHEN and CDR2 SYDVKM. Between the trimmed V and J ends, which lost 3 bases and 10 bases, there was a span of 10 bases. Here the CDR3 reads CASSFYRAEQFL. The DNA of the CDR3 is TGTGCCAGCAGTTTCTACCGCGCGGAGCAGTTCTTA.

Only a few counts were recorded for this clonotype. This chain uses TRBV7-2 with TRBJ2-7; 12 nucleotides align to TRBD2. The CDR3 sequence is 15 residues long. Germline CDR1 and CDR2: SGHTA and FQGNSA. Trimming cost V 2 bases and J 5 bases; bases outside gene matches: 4. The CDR3: CASSLRWTSGDEQYF. The CDR3 region has the DNA TGTGCCAGCAGCTTACGCTGGACTAGCGGGGACGAGCAGTACTTC.

Details on this clonotype: The CDR3 does not end in the conserved phenylalanine or tryptophan, so this is likely a read error. CDR3: CASSAGTGLSGELFL. In nucleotides, the CDR3 is TGTGCCAGCAGCGCCGGGACAGGGCTGTCCGGGGAGCTGTTTTTG. The chain couples TRBV7-2 to TRBJ2-2; TRBD1 aligns across 9 bases. The germline CDR1 and CDR2 sequences are SGHTA and FQGNSA. The J segment lost 6 bases and the V segment lost 5 bases, leaving 7 bases of the junction unmatched. This CDR3 region has 15 residues.

This clonotype has a handful of counts. The V and J genes are TRBV6-1 and TRBJ2-3, with D perhaps TRBD1 or TRBD2 (5 bases each). Trimming took off 5 bases at V and 6 bases at J, with 9 bases between the two ends. This CDR3 comprises 12 residues. Germline assignment: CDR1 MNHNS and CDR2 SASEGT. CDR3 sequence (DNA): TGTGCCAGCAGTTACGAGGGGGATACGCAGTATTTT. Translation gives CASSYEGDTQYF.